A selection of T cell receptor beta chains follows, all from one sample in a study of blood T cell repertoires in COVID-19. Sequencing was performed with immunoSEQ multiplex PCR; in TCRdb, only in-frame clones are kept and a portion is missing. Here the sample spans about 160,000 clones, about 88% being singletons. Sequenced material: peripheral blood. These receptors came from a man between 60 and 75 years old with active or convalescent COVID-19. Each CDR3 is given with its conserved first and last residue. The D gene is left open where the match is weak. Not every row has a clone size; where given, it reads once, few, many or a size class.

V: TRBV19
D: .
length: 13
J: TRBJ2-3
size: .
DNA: TGTGCCAGTAGGACAACAAGCACAGATACGCAGTATTTT
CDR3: CASRTTSTDTQYF

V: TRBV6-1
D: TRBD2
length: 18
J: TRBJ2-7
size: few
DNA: TGTGCCAGCAGTGAAGCAGGTGATACTAGCGGGAGGGACCACGAGCAGTACTTC
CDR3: CASSEAGDTSGRDHEQYF

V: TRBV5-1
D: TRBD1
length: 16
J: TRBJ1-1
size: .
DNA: TGCGCCAGCAGCCCCGGGACAGGGGGCTTGGACACTGAAGCTTTCTTT
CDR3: CASSPGTGGLDTEAFF

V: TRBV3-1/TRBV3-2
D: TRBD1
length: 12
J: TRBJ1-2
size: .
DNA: TGTGCCAGCAGCCGGGACAGTTATGGCTACACCTTC
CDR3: CASSRDSYGYTF

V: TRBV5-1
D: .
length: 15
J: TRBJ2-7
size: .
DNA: TGCGCCAGCAGCTTTGCCAAAAAGGGGCGGAACGAGCAGTACTTC
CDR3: CASSFAKKGRNEQYF

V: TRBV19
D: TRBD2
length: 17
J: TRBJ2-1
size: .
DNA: TGTGCCAGTAGTATCACCCGGACTAGCGGGACTTTGAATGAGCAGTTCTTC
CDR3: CASSITRTSGTLNEQFF

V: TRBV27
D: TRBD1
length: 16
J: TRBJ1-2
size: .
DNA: TGTGCCAGCAGTTTGCAGGGGGCTATTCCTGTCTATGGCTACACCTTC
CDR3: CASSLQGAIPVYGYTF

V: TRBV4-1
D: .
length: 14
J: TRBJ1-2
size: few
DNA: TGCGCCAGCAGCCAAGCAAGCGGACAGCGAGGCTACACCTTC
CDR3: CASSQASGQRGYTF

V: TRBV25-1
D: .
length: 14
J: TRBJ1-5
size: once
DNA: TGTGCCAGCAGTGTGGACAGTGAAAATCAGCCCCAGCATTTT
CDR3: CASSVDSENQPQHF

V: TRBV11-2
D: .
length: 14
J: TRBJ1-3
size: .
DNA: TGTGCCAGCAGCTCCCTGAGCTCTGGAAACACCATATATTTT
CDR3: CASSSLSSGNTIYF

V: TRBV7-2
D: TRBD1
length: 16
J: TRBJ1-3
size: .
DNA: TGTGCCAGCAGCCAAATAAACAGGGGTTCTGGAAACACCATATATTTT
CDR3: CASSQINRGSGNTIYF

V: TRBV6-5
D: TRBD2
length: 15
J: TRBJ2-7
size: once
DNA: TGTGCCAGCAGACCCAGCGGGAGGGCCTTCGACGAGCAGTACTTC
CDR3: CASRPSGRAFDEQYF

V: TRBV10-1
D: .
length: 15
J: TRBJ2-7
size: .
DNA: TGCGCCAGCAGTCAGACAGCCACAGGATCCTACGAGCAGTACTTC
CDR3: CASSQTATGSYEQYF

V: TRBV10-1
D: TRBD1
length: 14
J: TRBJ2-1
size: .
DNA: TGCGCCAGCAGTGAGAGTGGACAGGGCAATGAGCAGTTCTTC
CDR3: CASSESGQGNEQFF

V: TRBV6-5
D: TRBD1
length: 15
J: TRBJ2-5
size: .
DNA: TGTGCCAGCAGGAACCGACAGGGTTATCGGGAGACCCAGTACTTC
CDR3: CASRNRQGYRETQYF

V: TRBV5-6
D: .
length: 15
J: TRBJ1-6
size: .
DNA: TGTGCCAGCAGCTCCACGGGTTCTAGCAATTCACCCCTCCACTTT
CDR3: CASSSTGSSNSPLHF

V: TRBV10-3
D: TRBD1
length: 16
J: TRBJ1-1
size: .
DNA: TGTGCCATCAGCCCTGAGGGACAGGCTAAGAACACTGAAGCTTTCTTT
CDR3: CAISPEGQAKNTEAFF

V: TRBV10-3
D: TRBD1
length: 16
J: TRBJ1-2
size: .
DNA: TGTGCCATCAGTGTCCCGGGAAGGACAGGGGATCATGGCTACACCTTC
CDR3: CAISVPGRTGDHGYTF

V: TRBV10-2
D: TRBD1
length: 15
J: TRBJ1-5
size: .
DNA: TGCGCCAGCAATTCCGGGACAGGGCTCAATCAGCCCCAGCATTTT
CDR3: CASNSGTGLNQPQHF

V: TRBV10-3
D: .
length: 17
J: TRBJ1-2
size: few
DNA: TGTGCCATCAGTGATCCCCATGCAGTTTGGGGGGACTATGGCTACACCTTC
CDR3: CAISDPHAVWGDYGYTF

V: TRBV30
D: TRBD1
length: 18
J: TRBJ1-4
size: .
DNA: TGTGCCTGGAGGTCCGGGACAGGGGCCTCCGGGGCTAATGAAAAACTGTTTTTT
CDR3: CAWRSGTGASGANEKLFF

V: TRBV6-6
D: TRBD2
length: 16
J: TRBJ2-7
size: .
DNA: TGTGCCAGCAGAGGGACTAGCGGGAGTATCCTGGGCGAGCAGTACTTC
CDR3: CASRGTSGSILGEQYF

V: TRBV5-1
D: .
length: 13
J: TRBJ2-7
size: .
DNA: TGCGCCAGCAGTCTGGGGGCTTCCTACGAGCAGTACTTC
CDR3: CASSLGASYEQYF

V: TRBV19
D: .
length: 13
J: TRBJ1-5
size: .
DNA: TGTGCCAGCACCCTATTAGGCAATCAGCCCCAGCATTTT
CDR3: CASTLLGNQPQHF

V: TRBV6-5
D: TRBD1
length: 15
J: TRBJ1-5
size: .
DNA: TGTGCCAGCCTGACAGGGGGCAACGGCAATCAGCCCCAGCATTTT
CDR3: CASLTGGNGNQPQHF

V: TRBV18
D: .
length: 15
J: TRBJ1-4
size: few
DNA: TGTGCCAGCTCACCCGCGGTGTTGAGGGATGAAAAACTGTTTTTT
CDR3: CASSPAVLRDEKLFF

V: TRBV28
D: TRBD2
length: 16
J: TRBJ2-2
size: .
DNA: TGTGCCAGCAGTTCCGCTACTAGCGCAAACACCGGGGAGCTGTTTTTT
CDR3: CASSSATSANTGELFF

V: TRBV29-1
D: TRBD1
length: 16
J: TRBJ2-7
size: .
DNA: TGCAGCGTCGCCAACCGACAGGGGGGGATGTCCTACGAGCAGTACTTC
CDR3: CSVANRQGGMSYEQYF

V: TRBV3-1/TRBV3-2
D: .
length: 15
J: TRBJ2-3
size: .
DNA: TGTGCCAGCAGCGTCGAAACTCCTTCCCCAGATACGCAGTATTTT
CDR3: CASSVETPSPDTQYF

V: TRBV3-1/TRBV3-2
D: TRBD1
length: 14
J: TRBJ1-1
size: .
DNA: TGTGCCAGCAGCCAAGGAACCACAGGGGTGGGAGCTTTCTTT
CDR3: CASSQGTTGVGAFF

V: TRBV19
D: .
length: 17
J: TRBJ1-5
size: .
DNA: TGTGCCAGTAGCGACCCCGGGACACCCTATAGCAATCAGCCCCAGCATTTT
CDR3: CASSDPGTPYSNQPQHF

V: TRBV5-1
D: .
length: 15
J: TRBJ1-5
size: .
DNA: TGCGCCAGCAGCTTGGTGGGGGGTAAGGATCAGCCCCAGCATTTT
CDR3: CASSLVGGKDQPQHF

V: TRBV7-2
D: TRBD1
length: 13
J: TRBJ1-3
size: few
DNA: TGTGCCAGCAGCTCGGGACAGTTCAACACCATATATTTT
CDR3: CASSSGQFNTIYF

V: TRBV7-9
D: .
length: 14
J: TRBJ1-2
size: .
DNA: TGTGCCAGCAGTGGGACTCAGGATTACTATGGCCACACCTTC
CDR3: CASSGTQDYYGHTF

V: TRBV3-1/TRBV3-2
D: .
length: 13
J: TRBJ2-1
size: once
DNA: TGTGCCAGCAGCCAAGGGGCGCAGAATGAGCAGTTCTTC
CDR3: CASSQGAQNEQFF

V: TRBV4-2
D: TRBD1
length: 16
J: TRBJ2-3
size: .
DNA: TGTGCCAGCAGCCAAGGACCGGGACAGGGCGCAGATACGCAGTATTTT
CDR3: CASSQGPGQGADTQYF

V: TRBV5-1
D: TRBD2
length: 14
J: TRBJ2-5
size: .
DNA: TGCGCCAGCAGCAGGGGAGGGTACCAAGAGACCCAGTACTTC
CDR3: CASSRGGYQETQYF

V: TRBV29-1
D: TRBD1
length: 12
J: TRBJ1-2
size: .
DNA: TGCAGCGTTGTGGGACAGGGGGACGGCTACACCTTC
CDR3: CSVVGQGDGYTF

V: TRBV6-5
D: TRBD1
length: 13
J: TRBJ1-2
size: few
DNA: TGTGCCAGCACTCTAGGGGGCTACTATGGCTACACCTTC
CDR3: CASTLGGYYGYTF

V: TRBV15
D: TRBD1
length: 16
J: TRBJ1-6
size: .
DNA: TGTGCCACCAGCAGAGGATACACAGGGGGCCTGGGGCCCCTCCACTTT
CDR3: CATSRGYTGGLGPLHF

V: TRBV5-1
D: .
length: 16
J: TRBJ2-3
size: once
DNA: TGCGCCAGCAGCTTGATGGGACTCCGAAGCACAGATACGCAGTATTTT
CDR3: CASSLMGLRSTDTQYF

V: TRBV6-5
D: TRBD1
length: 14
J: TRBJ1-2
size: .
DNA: TGTGCCACGATAGTTGGGACAGGGTACTATGGCTACACCTTC
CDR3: CATIVGTGYYGYTF

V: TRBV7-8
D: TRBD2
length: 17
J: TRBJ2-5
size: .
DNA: TGTGCCAGCAGCTTGTGGGGGTGGCGGGAGGGCCAGGAGACCCAGTACTTC
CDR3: CASSLWGWREGQETQYF

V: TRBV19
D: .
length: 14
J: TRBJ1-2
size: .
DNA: TGTGCCAGTAGAGAGGTGGGAGGGGTCTATGGCTACACCTTC
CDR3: CASREVGGVYGYTF

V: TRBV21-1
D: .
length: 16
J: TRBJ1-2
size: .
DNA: TGTGCCAGCAGCAAAGAGAGAGGGGGACCGATCTATGGCTACACCTTC
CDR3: CASSKERGGPIYGYTF

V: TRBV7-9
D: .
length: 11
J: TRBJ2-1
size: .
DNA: TGTGCCGGGCAATCCTACAATGAGCAGTTCTTC
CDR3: CAGQSYNEQFF

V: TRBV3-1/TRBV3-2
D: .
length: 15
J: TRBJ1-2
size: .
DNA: TGTGCCAGCAGCCAAGACCGGGGGTTGAGCTATGGCTACACCTTC
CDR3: CASSQDRGLSYGYTF

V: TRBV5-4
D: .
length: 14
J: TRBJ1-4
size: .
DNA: TGTGCCAGCAGCCGGCCAGGGGATAATGAAAAACTGTTTTTT
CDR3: CASSRPGDNEKLFF

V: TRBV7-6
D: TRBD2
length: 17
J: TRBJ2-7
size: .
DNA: TGTGCCAGCAGCACCCAGGCCCAAGGGGCGGGGGTCCTCGAGCAGTACTTC
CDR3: CASSTQAQGAGVLEQYF

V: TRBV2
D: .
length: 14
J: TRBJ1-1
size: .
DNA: TGTGCCAGCAGTGAGACAGCGATAAACACTGAAGCTTTCTTT
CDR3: CASSETAINTEAFF

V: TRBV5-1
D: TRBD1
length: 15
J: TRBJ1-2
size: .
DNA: TGCGCCAGCAATACCGGGACAGGGGGCATCTATGGCTACACCTTC
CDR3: CASNTGTGGIYGYTF

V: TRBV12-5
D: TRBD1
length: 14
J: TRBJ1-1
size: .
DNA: TGTGCTAGTGGTTTGACAGGGGGGAACACTGAAGCTTTCTTT
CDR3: CASGLTGGNTEAFF

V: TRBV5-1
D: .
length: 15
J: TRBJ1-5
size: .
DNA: TGCGCCAGCAGCTTGGCACCAGGGAGCAATCAGCCCCAGCATTTT
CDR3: CASSLAPGSNQPQHF

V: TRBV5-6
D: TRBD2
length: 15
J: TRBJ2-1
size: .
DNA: TGTGCCAGCAGCACCGCTAGCGGCGACTACAATGAGCAGTTCTTC
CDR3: CASSTASGDYNEQFF

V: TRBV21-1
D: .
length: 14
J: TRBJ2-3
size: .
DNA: TGTGCCATAAGGACTAGCAGGAGCACAGATACGCAGTATTTT
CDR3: CAIRTSRSTDTQYF

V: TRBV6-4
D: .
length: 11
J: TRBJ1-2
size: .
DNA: TGTGCCAGTAGGAGCGGCTATGGCTACACCTTC
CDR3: CASRSGYGYTF

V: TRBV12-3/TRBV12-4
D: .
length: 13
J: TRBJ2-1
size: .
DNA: TGTGCCAGCAGTTTGGCAGGGTGGCATGAGCAGTTCTTC
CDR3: CASSLAGWHEQFF

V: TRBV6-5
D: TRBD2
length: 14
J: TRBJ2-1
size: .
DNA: TGTGCCAGCAGTACCGGGACTAGCGACAATGAGCAGTTCTTC
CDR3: CASSTGTSDNEQFF